The rows below give T cell receptor beta chains drawn from one sample of a study of post-analysis software for immune sequencing data. TCRdb reprocessed the PCR reads via MiXCR and lists one record per CDR3 protein. The data hold some 800,000 distinct CDR3 sequences, with around 46% observed a single time. The sequenced sample consisted of blood. These receptors came from a girl aged 5-17 years with multiple sclerosis. The CDR3 runs from the conserved cysteine through the conserved F or W. The order of the fields is clone size, J gene, V gene, D gene, CDR3 DNA, CDR3 protein. A D gene is named only where the DNA matches it firmly. The size of a clone is reported for some rows only, either as once, few or many, or as a class for expanded clones.

>NA|TRBJ2-5|TRBV18|NA
TGTGCCAGCTCACCACTGAGTACCGGCAACGCTGAGACCCAGTACTTC
CASSPLSTGNAETQYF
>NA|TRBJ2-3|TRBV2|TRBD2
TGTGCCAGCAGTGGACTAGCCGGTCTTGCAGATACGCAGTATTTT
CASSGLAGLADTQYF
>NA|TRBJ1-4|TRBV6-6|TRBD1
TGTGCCAGCAGTTGGGACAGTAGAGCCGCTAACGAGGAAAAACTGTTTTTT
CASSWDSRAANEEKLFF
>NA|TRBJ2-1|TRBV3-1|NA
TGTGCCAGCAGCCAAGGTGGGCAACGGAATGAGCAGTTCTTC
CASSQGGQRNEQFF
>NA|TRBJ2-3|TRBV7-8|NA
TGTGCCAGCAGCTCCCGGCCCCAGGGCACAAAAGATACGCAGTATTTT
CASSSRPQGTKDTQYF
>NA|TRBJ2-1|TRBV6-5|NA
TGTGCCAGCAGGCAAGTCCTCGGTGGTGAGCAGTTCTTC
CASRQVLGGEQFF
>NA|TRBJ1-1|TRBV29-1|NA
TGCAGCGTTGATTGGGACCGGGGGGAAGCTTTCTTT
CSVDWDRGEAFF
>NA|TRBJ2-2|TRBV6-2/TRBV6-3|NA
TGTGCCAGCAGTTACCGCCCCGCTCCCACCGGGGAGCTGTTTTTT
CASSYRPAPTGELFF
>few|TRBJ2-1|TRBV20-1|TRBD2
TGCAGTGCTAGCTCGGCTAGCGGGAGCCATGAGCAGTTCTTC
CSASSASGSHEQFF
>NA|TRBJ2-5|TRBV11-1|TRBD2
TGTGCCAGCAGCCCTCTTGCGGGAGGGCTGGCTGAGACCCAGTACTTC
CASSPLAGGLAETQYF
>NA|TRBJ1-5|TRBV10-3|NA
TGTGCCATCAGTGAGTCACCAGCTCAGGGCAATCAGCCCCAGCATTTT
CAISESPAQGNQPQHF
>few|TRBJ2-1|TRBV7-9|NA
TGTGCCAGCAGCTCCTCGCGCCCAGACCCCTACAATGAGCAGTTCTTC
CASSSSRPDPYNEQFF
>few|TRBJ2-5|TRBV21-1|NA
TGTGCCAGCAGCCTCCGGGACAGATCGCAAGAGACCCAGTACTTC
CASSLRDRSQETQYF
>NA|TRBJ2-1|TRBV13|NA
TGTGCCAGCAGCCCAAAACAGTACAATGAGCAGTTCTTC
CASSPKQYNEQFF
>NA|TRBJ1-6|TRBV3-1|NA
TGTGCCAGCAGCCCCCGTTTAATGCATTCACCCCTCCACTTT
CASSPRLMHSPLHF
>few|TRBJ2-7|TRBV4-1|TRBD2
TGCGCCAGCAGCCAAGATTCCTCTGCGCCTAGCGGATTCTACGAGCAGTACTTC
CASSQDSSAPSGFYEQYF
>NA|TRBJ2-1|TRBV4-1|TRBD2
TGCGCCAGCAGCCAACCTAGCGGGAGAGCCGCCTACAATGAGCAGTTCTTC
CASSQPSGRAAYNEQFF
>NA|TRBJ2-1|TRBV7-2|TRBD2
TGTGCCAGCAGCTTAGTGACGTCTAGCGGGAGTAGGGATGAGCAGTTCTTC
CASSLVTSSGSRDEQFF